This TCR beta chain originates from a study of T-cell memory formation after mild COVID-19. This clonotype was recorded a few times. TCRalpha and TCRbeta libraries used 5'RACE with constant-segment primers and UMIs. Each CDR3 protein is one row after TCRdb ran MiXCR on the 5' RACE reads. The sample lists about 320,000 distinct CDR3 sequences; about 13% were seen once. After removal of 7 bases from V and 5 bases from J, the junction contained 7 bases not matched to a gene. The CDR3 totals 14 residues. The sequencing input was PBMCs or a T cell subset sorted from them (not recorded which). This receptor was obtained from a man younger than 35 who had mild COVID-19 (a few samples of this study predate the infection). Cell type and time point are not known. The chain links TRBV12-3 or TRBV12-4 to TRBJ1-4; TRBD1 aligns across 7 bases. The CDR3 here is CASNSGQINEKLFF. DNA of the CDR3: TGTGCCAGCAATTCGGGACAGATAAATGAAAAACTGTTTTTT.